The source of this T cell receptor beta chain is a study of cytomegalovirus exposure and HLA in healthy donors. Trimming at V came to 3 bases and at J to 0 bases, leaving 10 bases not matched to a gene. This CDR3 region has 18 residues. Germline loops: CDR1 PRHDT, CDR2 FYEKMQ (reference sequence). Primers included in the PCR were 60 Vbeta and 13 Jbeta primers. Profiling relied on immunoSEQ multiplex PCR, and the TCRdb table lists in-frame clones only, not all of them. The table includes 200,000 to 250,000 clones, more than 85% detected once. Study-level points and caveats: HLA restriction was apparent for most CMV-associated TCR beta chains in a later analysis.

A remark on this clone: No antigen is known for it.

The V gene is TRBV13, the J gene TRBJ1-3; 8 bases line up with TRBD1. This TCR was sampled from a woman aged 18-29 years in good health and CMV-seronegative. Sample: PBMCs. CDR3 sequence reads: CASSFLGTGATSGNTIYF. CDR3 bases: TGTGCCAGCAGCTTCCTCGGGACAGGAGCCACCTCTGGAAACACCATATATTTT.